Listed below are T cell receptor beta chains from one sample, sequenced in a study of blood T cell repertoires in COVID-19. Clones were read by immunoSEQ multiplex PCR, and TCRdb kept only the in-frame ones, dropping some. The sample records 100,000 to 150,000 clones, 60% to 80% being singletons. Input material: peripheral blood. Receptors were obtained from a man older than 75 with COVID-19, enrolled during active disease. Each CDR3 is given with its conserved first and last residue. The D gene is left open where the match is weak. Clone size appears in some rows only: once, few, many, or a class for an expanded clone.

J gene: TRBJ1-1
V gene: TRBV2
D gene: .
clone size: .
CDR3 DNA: TGTGCCAGCAGTCCCGGGACTGAAGCTTTCTTT
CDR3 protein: CASSPGTEAFF

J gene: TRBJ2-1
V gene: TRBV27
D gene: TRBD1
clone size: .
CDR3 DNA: TGTGCCAGCAGCGAGATTGGGACAGGGGACTCCTACAATGAGCAGTTCTTC
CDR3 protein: CASSEIGTGDSYNEQFF

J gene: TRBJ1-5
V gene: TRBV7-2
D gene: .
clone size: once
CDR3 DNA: TGTGCCAGCAGCTTAGGAGGGGCGCAGGGGTATGGGCCCCAGCATTTT
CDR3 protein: CASSLGGAQGYGPQHF

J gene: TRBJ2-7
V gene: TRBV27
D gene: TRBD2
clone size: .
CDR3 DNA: TGTGCCAGCAGTTTACACGGGCTAGCGGGAGGCGAGCAGTACTTC
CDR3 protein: CASSLHGLAGGEQYF

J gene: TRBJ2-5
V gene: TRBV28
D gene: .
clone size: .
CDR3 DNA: TGTGCCAGCAGTTTAATGAGGGAGACCCAGTACTTC
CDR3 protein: CASSLMRETQYF

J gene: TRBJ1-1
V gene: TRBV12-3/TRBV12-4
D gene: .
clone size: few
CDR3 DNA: TGTGCCAGCAATGGCCTGGCAAACACTGAAGCTTTCTTT
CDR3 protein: CASNGLANTEAFF

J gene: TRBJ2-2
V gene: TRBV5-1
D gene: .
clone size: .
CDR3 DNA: TGCGCCAGCAGCTTACGGACTCCGAACACCGGGGAGCTGTTTTTT
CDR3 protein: CASSLRTPNTGELFF

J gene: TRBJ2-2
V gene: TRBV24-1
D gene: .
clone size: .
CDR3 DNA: TGTGCCACCAGTGACGCAGGGAGGAACGGGGAGCTGTTTTTT
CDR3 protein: CATSDAGRNGELFF

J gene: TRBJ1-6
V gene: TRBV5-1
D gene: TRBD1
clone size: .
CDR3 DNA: TGCGCCAGCAGCTTGAACGTCGGGACAGGGAATTCACCCCTCCACTTT
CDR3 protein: CASSLNVGTGNSPLHF

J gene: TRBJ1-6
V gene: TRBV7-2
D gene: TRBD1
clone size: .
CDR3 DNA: TGTGCCAGCAGCTACGACAGGGGTATAGGTAATTCACCCCTCCACTTT
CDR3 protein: CASSYDRGIGNSPLHF

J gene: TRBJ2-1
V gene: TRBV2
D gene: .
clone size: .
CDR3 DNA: TGTGCCAGCGGGTTCGGGAGAGGGTCGAATGAGCAGTTCTTC
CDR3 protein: CASGFGRGSNEQFF

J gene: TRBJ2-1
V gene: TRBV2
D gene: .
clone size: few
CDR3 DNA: TGTGCCAGCAGTGTGGCACGATTCTCCTACAATGAGCAGTTCTTC
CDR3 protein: CASSVARFSYNEQFF

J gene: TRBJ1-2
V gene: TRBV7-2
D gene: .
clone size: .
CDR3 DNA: TGTGCCAGCAGCTTAGCTTGGGTAGGGGAGGGCTATGGCTACACCTTC
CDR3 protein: CASSLAWVGEGYGYTF

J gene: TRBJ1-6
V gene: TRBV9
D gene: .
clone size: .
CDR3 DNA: TGTGCCAGCAGCTACTATAATTCACCCCTCCACTTT
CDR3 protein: CASSYYNSPLHF

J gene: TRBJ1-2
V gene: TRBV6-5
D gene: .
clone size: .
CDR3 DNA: TGTGCCAGCAGTCGGAGTAACTATGGCTACACCTTC
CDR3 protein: CASSRSNYGYTF

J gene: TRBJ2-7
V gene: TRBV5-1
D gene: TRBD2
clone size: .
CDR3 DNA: TGCGCCAGCAGACTAACTAGCGGGAGAACCTACGAGCAGTACTTC
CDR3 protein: CASRLTSGRTYEQYF

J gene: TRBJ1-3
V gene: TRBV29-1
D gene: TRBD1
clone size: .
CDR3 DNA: TGCAGCGTTCTACAGGGGTTCTCTGGAAACACCATATATTTT
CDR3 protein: CSVLQGFSGNTIYF

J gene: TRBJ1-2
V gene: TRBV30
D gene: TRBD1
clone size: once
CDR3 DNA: TGTGCCTGGACGGGAACAAGACAGGGCGGCTACACCTTC
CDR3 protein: CAWTGTRQGGYTF

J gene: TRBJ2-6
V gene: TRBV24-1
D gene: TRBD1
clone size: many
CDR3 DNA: TGTGCCACCACTCGGGACAGAATCCTCTCTGGGGCCAACGTCCTGACTTTC
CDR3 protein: CATTRDRILSGANVLTF

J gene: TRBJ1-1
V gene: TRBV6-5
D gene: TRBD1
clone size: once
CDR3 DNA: TGTGCCAGCAGGGTCGGACAGGGAGTAGATACTGAAGCTTTCTTT
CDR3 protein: CASRVGQGVDTEAFF

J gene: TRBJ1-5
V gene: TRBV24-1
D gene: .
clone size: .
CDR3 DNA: TGTGCCACCAGTGATTCGAAACGGGATCAGCCCCAGCATTTT
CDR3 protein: CATSDSKRDQPQHF

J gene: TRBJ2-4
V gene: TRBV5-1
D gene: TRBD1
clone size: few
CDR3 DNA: TGCGCCAGCAGCCCGGGACAGGGGGCGAAAAACATTCAGTACTTC
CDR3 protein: CASSPGQGAKNIQYF

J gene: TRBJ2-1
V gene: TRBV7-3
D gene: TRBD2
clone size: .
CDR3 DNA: TGTGCCAGCAGCTTAAGGGCTAGCGGGAGATTGGTTGAGCAGTTCTTC
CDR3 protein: CASSLRASGRLVEQFF